Shown below are 3 T cell receptor beta chains from a single sample sequenced in a study of shared clonotypes between healthy human individuals. The protocol was immunoSEQ multiplex PCR, while the TCRdb copy is restricted to in-frame clones and leaves out a portion. The table has about 1 million clones, around 74% seen once; the top ten hold roughly 1.4%. Sample: memory CD4+ T cells sorted from blood. Sample subset: CD45RA-negative fraction. These TCRs come from a man younger than 35 in good health.

The genes are TRBV5-1 and TRBJ2-3, with D possibly being TRBD1 or TRBD2 (6 bases each). Germline V gene sequence: CDR1 SGHRS, CDR2 YFSETQ. The ends were cut back, 2 bases at V and 3 bases at J, with 13 bases in the middle. The CDR3 loop spans 15 amino acids. In nucleotides, the CDR3 is TGCGCCAGCAGCTTATGGGGGGCCACTACAGATACGCAGTATTTT. It translates to CASSLWGATTDTQYF.

On this clone: Other DNA sequences in the sample encode the same CDR3. V gene TRBV18 combines with J gene TRBJ2-5; D is possibly TRBD2 (6 bases). Trimming cost V 3 bases and J 2 bases, with 7 bases left between them. The CDR3 is 13 amino acids. Germline assignment: CDR1 KGHSH and CDR2 LQKENI. The CDR3 DNA is TGTGCCAGCTCACCGCGGGATCAAGAGACCCAGTACTTC. Residues: CASSPRDQETQYF. Together with reference TRBV18 and TRBJ2-5, the CDR3 gives the full variable domain: NAGVMQNPRHLVRRRGQEARLRCSPMKGHSHVYWYRQLPEEGLKFMVYLQKENIIDESGMPKERFSAEFPKEGPSILRIQQVVRGDSAAYFCASSPRDQETQYFGPGTRLLVL.

The chain employs TRBV2 and TRBJ2-2; D gene unclear. The germline gives CDR1 SNHLY, CDR2 FYNNEI. The CDR3 sequence is 13 residues long. Trimming removed 5 bases from V and 3 bases from J, with 7 bases in between. DNA of the CDR3: TGTGCCAGCAGTTTCCGGGACACCGGGGAGCTGTTTTTT. Its protein is CASSFRDTGELFF. The full variable domain, with the rest looked up from reference TRBV2 and TRBJ2-2, is EPEVTQTPSHQVTQMGQEVILRCVPISNHLYFYWYRQILGQKVEFLVSFYNNEISEKSEIFDDQFSVERPDGSNFTLKIRSTKLEDSAMYFCASSFRDTGELFFGEGSRLTVL.